This TCR beta chain originates from a study of blood T cell repertoires in COVID-19. Study at large: COVID-19 samples from acute and convalescent phases originated in the United States, Italy and Spain. PBMCs, B-cell-depleted T cells, or T cells were the source of the cDNA or gDNA that made up the material.

Methods used by the authors: Reference gene primer amplification gave estimated nucleated cell counts. The protocol was immunoSEQ multiplex PCR, while the TCRdb copy is restricted to in-frame clones and leaves out a portion. V and J calls and clone size are copied from that table; D and trimming were computed from the DNA. The top ten clones hold about 2% of a sample with roughly 520,000 clones, roughly 90% of them seen once. Participants' own reports of clinical history determined their cohort assignment. The receptor was derived from a woman aged 40 to 50 who had recovered from COVID-19. The sequenced material came from PBMCs or T cells enriched from blood (not recorded which).

The CDR3 bases are TGTGCCAGCAGCTCCACAGGGGGGGATGGCTACACCTTC. Encoded protein: CASSSTGGDGYTF. The chain combines TRBV11-2 with TRBJ1-2; 8 bases agree with TRBD1. Germline loops: CDR1 SGHAT, CDR2 FQNNGV. The ends lost 4 bases at V and 6 bases at J; junction bases unmatched: 4. The CDR3 totals 13 residues.